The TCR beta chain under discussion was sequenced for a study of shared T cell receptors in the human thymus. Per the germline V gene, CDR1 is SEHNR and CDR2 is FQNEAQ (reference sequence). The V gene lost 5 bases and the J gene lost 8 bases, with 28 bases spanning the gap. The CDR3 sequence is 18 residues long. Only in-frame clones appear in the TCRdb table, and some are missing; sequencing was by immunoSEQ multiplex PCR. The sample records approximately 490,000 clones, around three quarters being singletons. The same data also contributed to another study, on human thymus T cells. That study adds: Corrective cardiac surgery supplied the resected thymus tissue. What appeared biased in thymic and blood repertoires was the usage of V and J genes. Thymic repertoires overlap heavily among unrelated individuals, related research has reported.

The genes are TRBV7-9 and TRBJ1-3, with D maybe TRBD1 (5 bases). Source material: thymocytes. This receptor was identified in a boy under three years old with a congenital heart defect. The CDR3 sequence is CASSQTTWGTPREDTIYF. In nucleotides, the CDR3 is TGTGCCAGCAGCCAAACAACTTGGGGGACTCCGAGGGAGGACACCATATATTTT.